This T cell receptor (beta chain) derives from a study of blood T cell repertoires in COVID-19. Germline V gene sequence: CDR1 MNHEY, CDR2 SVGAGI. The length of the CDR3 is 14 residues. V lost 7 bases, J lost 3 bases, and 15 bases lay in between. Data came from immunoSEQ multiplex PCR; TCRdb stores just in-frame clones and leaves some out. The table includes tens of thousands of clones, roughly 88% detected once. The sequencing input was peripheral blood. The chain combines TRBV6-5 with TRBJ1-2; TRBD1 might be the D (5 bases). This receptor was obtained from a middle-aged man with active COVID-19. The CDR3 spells CASTLTWGDYGYTF. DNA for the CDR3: TGTGCCAGCACCCTAACGTGGGGGGACTATGGCTACACCTTC.